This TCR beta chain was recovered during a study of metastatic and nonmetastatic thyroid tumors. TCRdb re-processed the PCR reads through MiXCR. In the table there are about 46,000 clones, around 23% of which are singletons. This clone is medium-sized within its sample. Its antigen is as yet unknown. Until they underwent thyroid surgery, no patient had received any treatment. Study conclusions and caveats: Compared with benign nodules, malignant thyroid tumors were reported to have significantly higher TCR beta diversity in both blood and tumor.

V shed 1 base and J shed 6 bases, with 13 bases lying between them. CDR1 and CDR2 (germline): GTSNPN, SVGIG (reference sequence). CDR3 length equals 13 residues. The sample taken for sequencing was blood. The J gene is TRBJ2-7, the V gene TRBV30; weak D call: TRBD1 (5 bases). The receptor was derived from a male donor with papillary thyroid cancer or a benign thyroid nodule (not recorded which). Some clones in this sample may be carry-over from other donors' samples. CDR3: CAWSENRLSEQYF. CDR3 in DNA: TGTGCCTGGAGTGAAAACAGGTTAAGCGAGCAGTACTTC.